This T cell receptor beta chain was identified during a study of blood T cell repertoires in COVID-19. Study information: Samples of COVID-19 (acute and convalescent) were obtained from the United States, Italy and Spain. From T cells, B-cell-depleted T cells, or PBMCs came the material, which was cDNA or gDNA.

Per the study methods: Amplification from reference gene primers served as the basis for estimated nucleated cell counts. Sequencing was performed with immunoSEQ multiplex PCR; in TCRdb, only in-frame clones are kept and a portion is missing. The D gene and trimming were derived from the DNA, and the V and J assignments and clone size from that table. The top ten hold just over 8.5% of the sample, which has roughly 200,000 clones, about 75% seen once. V was clipped by 6 bases and J by 8 bases; unmatched bases: 7. The CDR3 is made up of 14 amino acids. Germline CDR1 SNHLY, CDR2 FYNNEI. The sample was peripheral blood. The chain employs TRBV2 and TRBJ1-2; 12 bases are a match to TRBD1. The sequence derives from a woman between 45 and 60 years old with active or convalescent COVID-19. This chain's CDR3 is CASRGTGGAGGYTF. DNA of the CDR3: TGTGCCAGCAGAGGGACAGGGGGCGCGGGGGGCTACACCTTC.